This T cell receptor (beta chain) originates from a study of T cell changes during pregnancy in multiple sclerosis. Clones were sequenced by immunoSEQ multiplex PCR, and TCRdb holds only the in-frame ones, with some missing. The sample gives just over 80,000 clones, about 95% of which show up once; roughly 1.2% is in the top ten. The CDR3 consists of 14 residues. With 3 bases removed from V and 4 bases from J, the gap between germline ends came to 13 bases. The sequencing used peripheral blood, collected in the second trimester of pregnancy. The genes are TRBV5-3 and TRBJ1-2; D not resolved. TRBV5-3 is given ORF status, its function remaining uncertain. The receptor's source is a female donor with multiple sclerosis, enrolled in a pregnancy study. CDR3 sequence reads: CARSWCGQLYGYTF. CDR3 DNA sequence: TGTGCCAGAAGCTGGTGTGGGCAGCTCTATGGCTACACCTTC.